This T cell receptor beta chain was retrieved from a study of blood T cells in healthy people across ages. A second PCR of 7 to 11 cycles used a sample-barcoded 5' primer and a J-beta primer mix. TCRdb re-derived calls from the 5' RACE reads in MiXCR, one entry per CDR3 protein. This sample has some 1.5 million distinct CDR3 sequences; under 55% occur once, and the top ten carry under 5%. As to this clonotype: The target antigen is unknown.

CDR3 length equals 17 residues. Germline loops: CDR1 LGHDT, CDR2 YNNKEL (reference sequence). Trimming stripped 0 bases from V and 7 bases from J, with 22 bases between. Study outcomes and limitations: Expanded clonotype changes were possibly confounded by unknown donor CMV status. The unsorted PBMCs prevented any conclusive comparison of naive versus antigen-experienced cells.

Researchers isolated at least 6 million PBMCs per sample. The chain joins TRBV3-1 to TRBJ2-7; D gene unclear. Sequencing was done on a sample of blood. The clonotype comes from a woman under 30 in good health. The CDR3 nucleotides read TGTGCCAGCAGCCAAGATCTAACTACGAGCTCCTACAATGAGCAGTACTTC. Protein: CASSQDLTTSSYNEQYF.